The 28 T cell receptor beta chains presented below share a single source sample, sequenced in a study of blood T cell repertoires in COVID-19. Profiling relied on immunoSEQ multiplex PCR, and the TCRdb table lists in-frame clones only, not all of them. Of hundreds of thousands of clones listed, about 82% are singletons. Input material: peripheral blood. The receptors shown here come from a woman at least 80 years old with acute or convalescent COVID-19.

The CDR3 bases are TGTGCCAGCAGGCCACAGGGGGCGCCTGAAAAACTGTTTTTT. This codes for CASRPQGAPEKLFF. The chain couples TRBV6-5 to TRBJ1-4, with TRBD1 identical over 9 bases. The germline gives CDR1 MNHEY, CDR2 SVGAGI. The CDR3 contains 14 residues. Unmatched junction bases numbered 6, after V lost 6 bases and J lost 7 bases.

This clone was detected only once. This chain uses TRBV11-3 with TRBJ2-1; D perhaps matches TRBD2 (6 bases). The germline V gene encodes CDR1 SGHNT and CDR2 YENEEA. There are 14 residues in the CDR3. The V end lost 0 bases, the J end lost 3 bases, and 6 bases lay between the germline ends. The CDR3, as DNA: TGTGCCAGCAGCTTAGAAGCGGGCTACAATGAGCAGTTCTTC. This translates into CASSLEAGYNEQFF.

In this sample, this clone turned up a few times. The chain couples TRBV12-3 or TRBV12-4 to TRBJ1-2; D perhaps matches TRBD1 (5 bases). V was clipped by 7 bases and J by 7 bases, with 13 bases between them. This CDR3 has 12 amino acids. The CDR3 loop reads CASTQKQGGYTF. The CDR3 nucleotides read TGTGCCAGCACTCAAAAGCAGGGTGGCTACACCTTC.

This chain links TRBV11-3 with TRBJ2-7; 7 nucleotides agree with TRBD1. V gave up 5 bases and J gave up 4 bases; unmatched junction bases: 8. The germline V gene has CDR1 SGHNT and CDR2 YENEEA. The CDR3 is 14 residues long. The CDR3 nucleotides are TGTGCCAGCAGCCTAGGGACAGCACCGTACGAGCAGTACTTC. Encoded protein: CASSLGTAPYEQYF. The entire variable domain, with the rest obtained from reference TRBV11-3 and TRBJ2-7, is as follows: EAGVVQSPRYKIIEKKQPVAFWCNPISGHNTLYWYLQNLGQGPELLIRYENEEAVDDSQLPKDRFSAERLKGVDSTLKIQPAELGDSAVYLCASSLGTAPYEQYFGPGTRLTVT.

In its sample, this clone was seen once. The gene calls are TRBV28 and TRBJ1-2; no reliable D call. CDR1 is MDHEN and CDR2 is SYDVKM in the germline V gene. The CDR3 covers 13 residues. The germline V and J ends were trimmed by 6 bases and 8 bases, with 16 bases remaining between them. As DNA, the CDR3 is TGTGCCAGCAGGCCCTCGACGGGATCAGGCTACACCTTC. Translating it yields CASRPSTGSGYTF.

The chain links TRBV23-1 to TRBJ2-2; D is perhaps TRBD1 (5 bases). TRBV23-1 qualifies as an ORF whose function is uncertain. Between the trimmed V and J ends, which lost 6 bases and 0 bases, there was a span of 11 bases. CDR3 length: 15 amino acids. The CDR3 sequence: CASRQQVANTGELFF. CDR3 DNA: TGCGCCAGCAGGCAACAGGTCGCGAACACCGGGGAGCTGTTTTTT.

The chain has TRBV27 and TRBJ2-7; no clear D gene. This CDR3 region has 15 residues. Germline loops: CDR1 MNHEY, CDR2 SMNVEV (reference sequence). Trimming left V 1 base short and J 7 bases short, with 17 bases between. The CDR3 here is CASSLYAPLAVEQYF. CDR3 nucleotide sequence: TGTGCCAGCAGTTTATATGCCCCCCTCGCGGTTGAGCAGTACTTC.

This clone was seen only a few times. The V and J genes are TRBV7-2 and TRBJ2-2; 8 positions match TRBD1. The CDR3 spans 14 residues. V lost 3 bases to trimming and J lost 6 bases; unmatched junction nucleotides: 3. Germline V gives CDR1 SGHTA, CDR2 FQGNSA. The CDR3 loop reads CASSFDRGPGELFF. CDR3 nucleotide sequence: TGTGCCAGCAGCTTTGACAGGGGCCCCGGGGAGCTGTTTTTT.

This rearrangement joins TRBV5-1 to TRBJ1-3, with D unresolved. Germline loops: CDR1 SGHRS, CDR2 YFSETQ. The V end lost 7 bases, the J end lost 4 bases, and 12 bases lay between the germline ends. The CDR3 spans 13 residues. The CDR3, as DNA: TGCGCCAGCGGGGATGGGAGCGGAAACACCATATATTTT. The encoded protein is CASGDGSGNTIYF.

The count of this clone is one. The V call is TRBV4-2, the J call TRBJ1-2, with TRBD1 matching 7 bases. With 0 bases clipped from V and 2 bases from J, the junction kept 3 bases outside the gene matches. The CDR3 has 15 amino acids. Germline CDR1 and CDR2: LGHNA and YNFKEQ. The CDR3 nucleotides read TGTGCCAGCAGCCAAGATGGGACAGAAAACTATGGCTACACCTTC. Translated, it gives CASSQDGTENYGYTF.

The chain carries TRBV11-2 and TRBJ1-4; 11 nucleotides match TRBD1. The germline V gene has CDR1 SGHAT and CDR2 FQNNGV. This CDR3 is 15 amino acids long. Losses at the gene ends were 5 bases for V and 8 bases for J; bases not matched to a gene: 7. The CDR3 protein is CASSTSGTGGEKLFF. The CDR3 DNA reads as TGTGCCAGCAGCACCTCCGGGACAGGGGGAGAAAAACTGTTTTTT.

This chain uses TRBV6-5 with TRBJ1-6; no definite D call. Germline V gene data show CDR1 as MNHEY and CDR2 as SVGAGI. Trimming stripped 5 bases from V and 6 bases from J, with 8 bases between. The CDR3 is made up of 13 amino acids. The CDR3, as DNA: TGTGCCAGCAGTCCTGGGCTTAATTCACCCCTCCACTTT. Amino acid sequence: CASSPGLNSPLHF.

The V call is TRBV11-3, the J call TRBJ2-7, with a tentative D call TRBD1 (5 bases). Per germline, CDR1 SGHNT and CDR2 YENEEA. V was pared by 1 base and J by 1 base, with 8 bases between. The CDR3 is 14 residues long. As DNA, the CDR3 is TGTGCCAGCAGCTTAGGCAGGGCATCCTACGAGCAGTACTTC. Amino acids: CASSLGRASYEQYF. Together with reference TRBV11-3 and TRBJ2-7, the CDR3 gives the full variable domain: EAGVVQSPRYKIIEKKQPVAFWCNPISGHNTLYWYLQNLGQGPELLIRYENEEAVDDSQLPKDRFSAERLKGVDSTLKIQPAELGDSAVYLCASSLGRASYEQYFGPGTRLTVT.

The V call is TRBV5-8, the J call TRBJ2-3; 11 bases are a match to TRBD2. The length of the CDR3 is 15 residues. The germline V gene encodes CDR1 SGHTS and CDR2 YDEGEE. Losses at the gene ends were 4 bases for V and 1 base for J; bases not matched to a gene: 2. The chain's CDR3 is CASSPTSGGTDTQYF. The CDR3 region has the DNA TGTGCCAGCAGCCCGACTAGCGGGGGCACAGATACGCAGTATTTT.

This clone turned up a few times. The V and J genes are TRBV6-1 and TRBJ2-7; 8 nucleotides line up with TRBD2. Germline CDR1 is MNHNS and CDR2 is SASEGT. This CDR3 is 16 amino acids long. Trimming cost V 2 bases and J 7 bases; bases outside gene matches: 13. CDR3 coding DNA: TGTGCCAGCAGTGAATTGAGCGGGGGAAGGATGATGGAGCAGTACTTC. It yields the protein CASSELSGGRMMEQYF.

The chain carries TRBV28 and TRBJ2-7; 7 bases agree with TRBD1. CDR3 length: 14 amino acids. V lost 4 bases and J lost 2; bases outside the gene matches: 5. Germline-derived CDR1 and CDR2 are MDHEN and SYDVKM. The CDR3 DNA follows: TGTGCCAGCAGTTCCTTGCAGGGGGCCTACGAGCAGTACTTC. This sequence encodes CASSSLQGAYEQYF.

The V gene is TRBV9, the J gene TRBJ2-2; 11 nucleotides align to TRBD2. Germline V gene sequence: CDR1 SGDLS, CDR2 YYNGEE. After removal of 1 base from V and 1 base from J, the junction contained 9 bases not matched to a gene. CDR3 length: 19 residues. In DNA form, the CDR3 reads TGTGCCAGCAGCGTACATCGGGTCGGGACTAGCGGGAACACCGGGGAGCTGTTTTTT. Its protein is CASSVHRVGTSGNTGELFF.

This clone was counted a single time. V is TRBV5-6 and J is TRBJ1-2, with D maybe TRBD1 (5 bases). Trimming removed 0 bases from V and 8 bases from J, with 8 bases in between. The germline V gene has CDR1 SGHDT and CDR2 YYEEEE. This CDR3 has 12 amino acids. The DNA for the CDR3 is TGTGCCAGCAGCTTGGGGGGCCGGGGCTACACCTTC. This codes for CASSLGGRGYTF.

This clone was detected only a few times. CDR3 nucleotides: TGTGCCAGCAGTGAGGTTCCAGGGGTTGTCGAGAACATTCAGTACTTC. Amino acids: CASSEVPGVVENIQYF. V and J are TRBV6-1 and TRBJ2-4; D may be TRBD1 (6 bases). Germline V gene data show CDR1 as MNHNS and CDR2 as SASEGT. The V end lost 3 bases, the J end lost 7 bases, and 19 bases lay between the germline ends. CDR3 length: 16 amino acids.

The genes are TRBV9 and TRBJ1-4; 8 bases map to TRBD1. Germline V CDR1 and CDR2: SGDLS, YYNGEE. The CDR3 has 15 amino acids. With 4 bases clipped from V and 4 bases from J, the junction kept 6 bases outside the gene matches. CDR3 coding DNA: TGTGCCAGCAGCTTCCGACAGGGGCTTAATGAAAAACTGTTTTTT. Its protein product is CASSFRQGLNEKLFF.

The chain employs TRBV12-3 or TRBV12-4 and TRBJ2-5, with no clear D. The CDR3 has 12 residues. V lost 10 bases and J lost 5, with 14 bases in between. The CDR3 coding sequence is TGTGCCACCAGGAGTCTCGGGGAGACCCAGTACTTC. This codes for CATRSLGETQYF.

This clone came up once. The rearrangement uses TRBV7-2 and TRBJ1-2; TRBD1 matches at 7 bases. V trimming: 5 bases; J trimming: 3 bases; junction bases outside the gene matches: 3. Germline CDR1 reads SGHTA; CDR2 reads FQGNSA. CDR3 length equals 13 residues. CDR3 bases: TGTGCCAGCAGCAAAGGACAGGACTATGGCTACACCTTC. This encodes CASSKGQDYGYTF. Complete variable domain (other parts from reference TRBV7-2 and TRBJ1-2): GAGVSQSPSNKVTEKGKDVELRCDPISGHTALYWYRQSLGQGLEFLIYFQGNSAPDKSGLPSDRFSAERTGGSVSTLTIQRTQQEDSAVYLCASSKGQDYGYTFGSGTRLTVV.

This sequence joins TRBV7-8 and TRBJ1-2; 10 bases line up with TRBD1. From germline, CDR1 is SGHVS and CDR2 FQNEAQ. CDR3 length: 13 residues. The ends lost 4 bases at V and 5 bases at J; junction bases unmatched: 1. CDR3 residues: CASSWGQGYGYTF. As DNA, the CDR3 is TGTGCCAGCAGCTGGGGACAGGGGTATGGCTACACCTTC.

This clone has a single count. Other DNA sequences in this specimen translate into the identical CDR3. The V call is TRBV6-6, the J call TRBJ1-1; D unresolved. Germline-derived CDR1 and CDR2 are MNHNY and SVGAGI (reference sequence). This CDR3 region has 14 residues. V shed 0 bases and J shed 1 base, with 6 bases lying between them. CDR3: CASSYSEGNTEAFF. The CDR3 DNA sequence: TGTGCCAGCAGTTACTCGGAGGGGAACACTGAAGCTTTCTTT.

The chain joins TRBV7-9 to TRBJ2-7; 7 nucleotides line up with TRBD2. The CDR3 runs 13 residues. The J segment lost 3 bases and the V segment lost 3 bases, leaving 2 bases of the junction unmatched. Germline CDR1 is SEHNR and CDR2 is FQNEAQ (reference sequence). The chain's CDR3 is CASSLLADYEQYF. The CDR3 DNA sequence: TGTGCCAGCAGCTTGCTAGCGGACTACGAGCAGTACTTC.

The J gene is TRBJ1-1, the V gene TRBV2; D perhaps matches TRBD1 (6 bases). Trimming removed 7 bases from V and 2 bases from J, with 17 bases in between. Germline V CDR1 and CDR2: SNHLY, FYNNEI. This CDR3 is 15 amino acids long. CDR3 region: CASTLLRTENTEAFF. For the CDR3, the DNA is TGTGCCAGCACCCTTCTACGGACAGAAAACACTGAAGCTTTCTTT.

The V and J genes are TRBV25-1 and TRBJ1-4; 10 positions match TRBD1. The CDR3 covers 15 residues. V lost 6 bases to trimming and J lost 3 bases; unmatched junction nucleotides: 4. Per germline, CDR1 MGHDK and CDR2 SYGVNS. The CDR3 DNA is TGTGCCAGCAGGGACAGGGGGACCCCTAATGAAAAACTGTTTTTT. It codes for CASRDRGTPNEKLFF.

This chain links TRBV30 with TRBJ1-3; no clear D. This CDR3 comprises 12 residues. The V end was cut by 1 base, the J end by 8 bases, with 9 bases between. Germline V lookup: CDR1 GTSNPN, CDR2 SVGIG (reference sequence). The CDR3 sequence: CAWSALSDTIYF. Here the CDR3 DNA reads TGTGCCTGGAGTGCCCTATCCGACACCATATATTTT. The full variable domain, rest sourced from reference TRBV30 and TRBJ1-3, is SQTIHQWPATLVQPVGSPLSLECTVEGTSNPNLYWYRQAAGRGLQLLFYSVGIGQISSEVPQNLSASRPQDRQFILSSKKLLLSDSGFYLCAWSALSDTIYFGEGSWLTVV.